This TCR beta chain was found in a study of blood T cell repertoires in COVID-19. V shed 4 bases and J shed 2 bases, with 3 bases lying between them. CDR1 and CDR2 from the germline V gene are MDHEN and SYDVKM. CDR3 size: 11 residues. Some clones are missing from TCRdb's copy, which holds only in-frame ones; the method was immunoSEQ multiplex PCR. The table includes 100,000 to 150,000 clones, 88% detected once. The sample taken for sequencing was peripheral blood. The rearrangement uses TRBV28 and TRBJ2-7; D uncertain. The clonotype comes from a human donor in a cohort sampled during active COVID-19. The CDR3 coding sequence is TGTGCCAGCAGTTCTCCCTACGAGCAGTACTTC. The encoded protein is CASSSPYEQYF.